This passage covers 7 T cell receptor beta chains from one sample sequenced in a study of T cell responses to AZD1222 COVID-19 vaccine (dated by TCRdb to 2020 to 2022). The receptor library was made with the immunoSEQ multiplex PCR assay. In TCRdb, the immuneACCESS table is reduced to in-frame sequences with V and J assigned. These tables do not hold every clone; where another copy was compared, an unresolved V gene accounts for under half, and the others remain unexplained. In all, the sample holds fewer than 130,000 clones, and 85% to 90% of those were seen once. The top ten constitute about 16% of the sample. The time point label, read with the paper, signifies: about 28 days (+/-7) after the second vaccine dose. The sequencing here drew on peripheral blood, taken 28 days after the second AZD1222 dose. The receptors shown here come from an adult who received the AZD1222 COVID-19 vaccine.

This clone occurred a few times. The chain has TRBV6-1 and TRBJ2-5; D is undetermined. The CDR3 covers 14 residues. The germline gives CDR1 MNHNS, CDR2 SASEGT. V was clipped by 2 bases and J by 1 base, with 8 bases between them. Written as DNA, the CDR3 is TGTGCCAGCAGTGAATCCCGCGCCCAAGAGACCCAGTACTTC. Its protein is CASSESRAQETQYF.

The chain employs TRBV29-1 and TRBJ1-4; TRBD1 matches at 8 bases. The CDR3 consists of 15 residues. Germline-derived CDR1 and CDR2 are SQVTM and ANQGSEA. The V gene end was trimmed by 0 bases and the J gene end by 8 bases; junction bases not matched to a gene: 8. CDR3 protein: CSVEDRQGAREKLFF. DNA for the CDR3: TGCAGCGTTGAAGATAGGCAGGGGGCGAGAGAAAAACTGTTTTTT.

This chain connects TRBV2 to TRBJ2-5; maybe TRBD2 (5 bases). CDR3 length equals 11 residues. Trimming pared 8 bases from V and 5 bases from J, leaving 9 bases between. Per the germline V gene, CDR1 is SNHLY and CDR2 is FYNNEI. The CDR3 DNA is TGTGCCAGCTCGGGGATTGAGACCCAGTACTTC. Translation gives CASSGIETQYF. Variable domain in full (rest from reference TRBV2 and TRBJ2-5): EPEVTQTPSHQVTQMGQEVILRCVPISNHLYFYWYRQILGQKVEFLVSFYNNEISEKSEIFDDQFSVERPDGSNFTLKIRSTKLEDSAMYFCASSGIETQYFGPGTRLLVL.

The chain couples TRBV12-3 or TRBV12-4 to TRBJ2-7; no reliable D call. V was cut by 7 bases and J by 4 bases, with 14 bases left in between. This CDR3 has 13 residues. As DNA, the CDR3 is TGTGCCAGCAAGTTGGCAGCCACTTACGAGCAGTACTTC. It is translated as CASKLAATYEQYF.

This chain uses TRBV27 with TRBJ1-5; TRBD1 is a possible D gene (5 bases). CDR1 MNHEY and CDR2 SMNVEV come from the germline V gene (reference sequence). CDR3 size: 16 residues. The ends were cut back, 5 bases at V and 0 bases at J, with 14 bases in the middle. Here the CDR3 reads CASSLQGGHSNQPQHF. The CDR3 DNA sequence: TGTGCCAGCAGTCTTCAGGGCGGACATAGCAATCAGCCCCAGCATTTT.

CDR3 DNA sequence: TGTGCCAGCAGAGTGGGGGGCGGCCGAACCTACGAGCAGTACTTC. It is translated as CASRVGGGRTYEQYF. The rearrangement joins TRBV28 to TRBJ2-7, with D perhaps assigned TRBD1 or TRBD2 (6 bases each). V was cut by 6 bases and J by 2 bases, with 17 bases left in between. Germline V gene sequence: CDR1 MDHEN, CDR2 SYDVKM. The CDR3 runs to 15 residues.

DNA of the CDR3: TGCGCCAGCAGCTACGGAGAAGCCCCTAATGAAAAACTGTTTTTT. Translation: CASSYGEAPNEKLFF. J is TRBJ1-4 and V is TRBV5-1; D gene ambiguous. The germline CDR1 and CDR2 sequences are SGHRS and YFSETQ. The CDR3 spans 15 residues. Trimming pared 3 bases from V and 3 bases from J, leaving 12 bases between.